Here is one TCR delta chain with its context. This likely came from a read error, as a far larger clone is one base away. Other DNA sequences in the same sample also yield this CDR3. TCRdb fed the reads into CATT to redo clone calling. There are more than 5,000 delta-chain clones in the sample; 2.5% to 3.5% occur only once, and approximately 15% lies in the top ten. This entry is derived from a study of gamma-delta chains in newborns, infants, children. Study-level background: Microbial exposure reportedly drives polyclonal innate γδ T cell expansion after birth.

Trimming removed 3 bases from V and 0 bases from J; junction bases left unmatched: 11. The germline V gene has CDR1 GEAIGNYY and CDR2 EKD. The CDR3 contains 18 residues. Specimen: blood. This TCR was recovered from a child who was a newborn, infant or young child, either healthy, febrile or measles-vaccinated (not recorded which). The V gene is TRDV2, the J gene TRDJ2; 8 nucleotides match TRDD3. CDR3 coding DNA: TGTGCCTGTGACCCTCGATACTGGGGGTCAGCTTTGACAGCACAACTCTTCTTT. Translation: CACDPRYWGSALTAQLFF.